The T cell receptor beta chain described here comes from a study of OX40 agonist ivuxolimab in advanced cancers. On the study more broadly: Patients with hepatocellular carcinoma, melanoma, renal cell or head and neck cancer made up the dose-escalation patients. General study findings and limits: Circulating CD4+ and CD8+ T cells showed clonal expansion by week 6 at 0.1 to 3.0 mg/kg.

Trimming removed 0 bases from V and 0 bases from J, with 14 bases in between. The germline V gene encodes CDR1 SEHNR and CDR2 FQNEAQ (reference sequence). This CDR3 comprises 18 residues. The protocol was immunoSEQ multiplex PCR, while the TCRdb copy is restricted to in-frame clones and leaves out a portion. The table includes about 88,000 clones, around 87% detected once. Worth noting for this clone: Its target is unknown.

Patients with autoimmune history or systemic immunosuppression were excluded. Cycle 7 day 1, cycle 4 day 1, and baseline were the timepoints at which blood was sampled. The starting material was CD4+ or CD8+ T cells sorted from blood, obtained in a trial of the OX40 agonist ivuxolimab. The chain links TRBV7-9 to TRBJ1-4; TRBD1 is a possible D gene (5 bases). The source of this sequence is an adult with an advanced solid tumor such as melanoma, head and neck, liver or kidney cancer. CDR3: CASSLAGVRETTNEKLFF. The CDR3 coding sequence is TGTGCCAGCAGCTTAGCTGGCGTCAGGGAGACAACTAATGAAAAACTGTTTTTT.